This T cell receptor beta chain is from a study of ipilimumab plus nivolumab after autologous stem cell transplantation. Overall study context: Patients received a median of about 5 ipilimumab and roughly 8 nivolumab doses. Findings and caveats of the study: Per the authors, repertoire, Treg and microbiota data justify further study.

Sequenced by immunoSEQ multiplex PCR; TCRdb stores in-frame clones only, minus some. The data contain over 35,000 clones, around 92% of them singletons. This clone was counted a single time. Antigen unknown. Checkpoint therapy with ipilimumab 1 mg/kg began 14 to 28 days after transplant. The sequence derives from a male donor with multiple myeloma. This specimen consisted of PBMCs, obtained in a trial of ipilimumab plus nivolumab as post-transplant consolidation.

The CDR3 sequence is CASSLSGEEQYF. As DNA, the CDR3 is TGTGCCAGCTCACTATCAGGTGAAGAGCAGTACTTC. The rearrangement uses TRBV18 and TRBJ2-7; D is ambiguous. Trimming pared 4 bases from V and 7 bases from J, leaving 11 bases between. Germline lookup yields CDR1 KGHSH and CDR2 LQKENI. The CDR3 extends over 12 amino acids.